These T cell receptor beta chains were read from a single sample in a study of T cell responses to AZD1222 COVID-19 vaccine. Sequencing used immunoSEQ multiplex PCR; TCRdb keeps in-frame clones, though not all of them. Among roughly 270,000 clones listed, almost 95% were seen once. This sample comprised peripheral blood, obtained 28 days after the second AZD1222 dose. The receptors stem from an adult who received the AZD1222 COVID-19 vaccine. The CDR3 runs from the conserved cysteine through the conserved F or W. Clone sizes are given selectively: once, few, many, or a class where the clone is expanded.

clone_size	v_call	cdr3_length	j_call	cdr3_aa
once	TRBV29-1	16	TRBJ1-1	CSVGAETGKLNTEAFF
NA	TRBV10-3	14	TRBJ1-4	CAISESTTTEKLFF
NA	TRBV18	15	TRBJ2-7	CASSRGTDRPYEQYF
NA	TRBV30	10	TRBJ1-2	CAWKYGGYTF
NA	TRBV27	15	TRBJ2-6	CASSFGGTGANVLTF
NA	TRBV7-2	14	TRBJ1-5	CASSHGGVGQPQHF
NA	TRBV7-3	16	TRBJ2-1	CASSPTPGLAYNEQFF
NA	TRBV18	15	TRBJ2-7	CASSAYRGSLYEQYF
NA	TRBV18	13	TRBJ2-1	CASSPPSKDEQFF
NA	TRBV11-1	16	TRBJ2-3	CASSLGPQGITDTQYF
NA	TRBV6-5	14	TRBJ1-4	CASSYSQGWEKLFF
NA	TRBV7-9	14	TRBJ1-1	CASSRRDSYTEAFF
NA	TRBV27	16	TRBJ2-2	CASSLSVGSSTGELFF
NA	TRBV7-8	16	TRBJ1-5	CASSLGGKGINQPQHF
NA	TRBV24-1	14	TRBJ1-5	CATPDSLPGQPQHF
NA	TRBV29-1	12	TRBJ2-3	CSTRAPEATQYF
NA	TRBV7-9	16	TRBJ2-4	CASSPRQGEAKNIQYF
NA	TRBV6-5	14	TRBJ1-3	CASSSGTAGNTIYF
NA	TRBV12-3/TRBV12-4	13	TRBJ1-5	CASRKGQVQPQHF
NA	TRBV7-9	16	TRBJ2-7	CASSLEGLAGVYEQYF
NA	TRBV28	11	TRBJ2-3	CASSELGTQYF
NA	TRBV16	15	TRBJ2-1	CASSQSRTGRNEQFF
NA	TRBV7-7	17	TRBJ2-1	CASSLESGLAGFNEQFF
NA	TRBV5-4	13	TRBJ2-3	CASSLGGATNLNF
NA	TRBV24-1	11	TRBJ1-1	CATSSNTEAFF
NA	TRBV15	17	TRBJ2-3	CATSRPLLEARTDTQYF
NA	TRBV4-2	14	TRBJ2-7	CASSQDLDSYEQYF
NA	TRBV20-1	15	TRBJ2-1	CSASQGWSSYNEQFF
NA	TRBV7-2	14	TRBJ2-7	CASSLDSSSGEQYF
few	TRBV27	14	TRBJ2-7	CASSMGQGFDEQYF
NA	TRBV18	13	TRBJ2-1	CASSRDRGNEQFF
NA	TRBV28	11	TRBJ2-7	CASCNPYEQYF
NA	TRBV27	12	TRBJ1-4	CASSPTGGKLFF
NA	TRBV9	13	TRBJ1-6	CASSAAGAGSLHF
NA	TRBV20-1	14	TRBJ2-5	CSASRQRAGGTQYF
NA	TRBV20-1	13	TRBJ1-2	CSASLGPGYGYTF
NA	TRBV5-6	16	TRBJ2-3	CASSSGTSRSTDTQYF
NA	TRBV4-3	14	TRBJ2-3	CASSQDRGGDTQYF
NA	TRBV6-5	14	TRBJ2-7	CASSNGWGTYEQYF
NA	TRBV18	14	TRBJ2-7	CASSQVAGVSEQYF
NA	TRBV9	15	TRBJ2-7	CASSVAPGSGYEQYF